A selection of T cell receptor beta chains follows, all from one sample in a study of neoadjuvant anti-PD-1 for oral cavity cancer. TCRdb's copy holds only in-frame clones and misses some; the assay was immunoSEQ multiplex PCR. Here the sample spans approximately 42,000 clones, approximately 80% being singletons. The sequenced sample was PBMCs, obtained after nivolumab (anti-PD-1) treatment. The origin of the receptors is a person aged 40-85 years with oral cavity squamous cell carcinoma. CDR3s include the opening cysteine and the closing phenylalanine or tryptophan. Fields, in order: CDR3 DNA, CDR3 protein, clone size, V gene, D gene, J gene. The D gene is left open where the match is weak. Clone size is stated in some rows and not others, as once, few, many or a class when expanded.

CDR3 DNA: TGTGCCAGCAGTTTATATGGCGGACAGGGGAGCAATCAGCCCCAGCATTTT
CDR3 protein: CASSLYGGQGSNQPQHF
clone size: .
V gene: TRBV28
D gene: TRBD1
J gene: TRBJ1-5

CDR3 DNA: TGCAGCGTTGGGGACAGAAACAGTAATTCACCCCTCCACTTT
CDR3 protein: CSVGDRNSNSPLHF
clone size: .
V gene: TRBV29-1
D gene: TRBD1
J gene: TRBJ1-6

CDR3 DNA: TGTGCCAGCACCTCCTTCGGTAGCACAGATACGCAGTATTTT
CDR3 protein: CASTSFGSTDTQYF
clone size: .
V gene: TRBV25-1
D gene: .
J gene: TRBJ2-3

CDR3 DNA: TGTGCCAGCAGTTTTTTAGCAAGAGATACGCAGTATTTT
CDR3 protein: CASSFLARDTQYF
clone size: few
V gene: TRBV28
D gene: .
J gene: TRBJ2-3

CDR3 DNA: TGCGCCAGCAGTGAGTCTCAGAGCTTGAACACTGAAGCTTTCTTT
CDR3 protein: CASSESQSLNTEAFF
clone size: .
V gene: TRBV10-1
D gene: .
J gene: TRBJ1-1

CDR3 DNA: TGTGCCAGCAGCCCCGGGACGGTGAACACTGAAGCTTTCTTT
CDR3 protein: CASSPGTVNTEAFF
clone size: .
V gene: TRBV2
D gene: .
J gene: TRBJ1-1

CDR3 DNA: TGTGCCAGTAATTTAAAAGGGGGCTTGGGTGACACTGAAGCTTTCTTT
CDR3 protein: CASNLKGGLGDTEAFF
clone size: .
V gene: TRBV19
D gene: TRBD1
J gene: TRBJ1-1

CDR3 DNA: TGTGCCAGCAGTTACTCGAGGCTGTCGGGGACCGGGGAGCTGTTTTTT
CDR3 protein: CASSYSRLSGTGELFF
clone size: .
V gene: TRBV6-5
D gene: .
J gene: TRBJ2-2

CDR3 DNA: TGTGCCAGCAGCTTGCTGGGGACAGGCCAAGAGACCCAGTACTTC
CDR3 protein: CASSLLGTGQETQYF
clone size: .
V gene: TRBV5-6
D gene: TRBD1
J gene: TRBJ2-5

CDR3 DNA: TGTGCCGCAAGGAGGAGACATCCTTACAATGAGCAGTTCTTC
CDR3 protein: CAARRRHPYNEQFF
clone size: once
V gene: TRBV28
D gene: .
J gene: TRBJ2-1

CDR3 DNA: TGCAGCGTTGACGGCGATGGTACCTACGAGCAGTACTTC
CDR3 protein: CSVDGDGTYEQYF
clone size: few
V gene: TRBV29-1
D gene: .
J gene: TRBJ2-7

CDR3 DNA: TGTGCCAGCAGCGGTTACGGGACAGCCACCGGGGAGCTGTTTTTT
CDR3 protein: CASSGYGTATGELFF
clone size: few
V gene: TRBV7-9
D gene: TRBD1
J gene: TRBJ2-2

CDR3 DNA: TGCAGCGTTACCCCTGGGGGACAGGGGGCTGAAGCTTTCTTT
CDR3 protein: CSVTPGGQGAEAFF
clone size: .
V gene: TRBV29-1
D gene: TRBD1
J gene: TRBJ1-1

CDR3 DNA: TGTGCCAGCACTATAGCTGGCAATCAGCCCCAGCATTTT
CDR3 protein: CASTIAGNQPQHF
clone size: .
V gene: TRBV6-6
D gene: .
J gene: TRBJ1-5

CDR3 DNA: TGCGCCAGCAGCCGCCTGGACAGGTCCTACGAGCAGTACTTC
CDR3 protein: CASSRLDRSYEQYF
clone size: .
V gene: TRBV5-1
D gene: TRBD1
J gene: TRBJ2-7

CDR3 DNA: TGTGCCAGTAAGGGCAGAAGCATGAACACTGAAGCTTTCTTT
CDR3 protein: CASKGRSMNTEAFF
clone size: .
V gene: TRBV19
D gene: .
J gene: TRBJ1-1

CDR3 DNA: TGTGCCAGCAGTTACTCGGGTCCGGACGAGCAGTACTTC
CDR3 protein: CASSYSGPDEQYF
clone size: .
V gene: TRBV6-6
D gene: .
J gene: TRBJ2-7

CDR3 DNA: TGCGCCAGCAGTGGACAGCCCTACTACAATGAGCAGTTCTTC
CDR3 protein: CASSGQPYYNEQFF
clone size: once
V gene: TRBV10-1
D gene: .
J gene: TRBJ2-1

CDR3 DNA: TGCGCCAGCAGCCAGTCTCCGGGGACTAGCCCCCACGAGCAGTACTTC
CDR3 protein: CASSQSPGTSPHEQYF
clone size: .
V gene: TRBV4-1
D gene: TRBD2
J gene: TRBJ2-7

CDR3 DNA: TGCAGCGTTGAAAGGGTTACGATCGGGGGCGATGGCTACACCTTC
CDR3 protein: CSVERVTIGGDGYTF
clone size: few
V gene: TRBV29-1
D gene: .
J gene: TRBJ1-2

CDR3 DNA: TGTGCCAGCTCACCACCGGAGGGCGCGACCTCAGATGGCTACACCTTC
CDR3 protein: CASSPPEGATSDGYTF
clone size: .
V gene: TRBV18
D gene: .
J gene: TRBJ1-2

CDR3 DNA: TGTGCCAGTAGTTCCCACAGGGCTAAAAAAATGTCTGGGGCCAACGTCCTGACTTTC
CDR3 protein: CASSSHRAKKMSGANVLTF
clone size: .
V gene: TRBV19
D gene: .
J gene: TRBJ2-6

CDR3 DNA: TGTGCCAGCAGCTTATACGGGGCAAATGGCTACACCTTC
CDR3 protein: CASSLYGANGYTF
clone size: .
V gene: TRBV11-2
D gene: .
J gene: TRBJ1-2

CDR3 DNA: TGTGCCATCAGTGGGACAGACCCCCTCTCCTACGAGCAGTACTTC
CDR3 protein: CAISGTDPLSYEQYF
clone size: .
V gene: TRBV10-3
D gene: .
J gene: TRBJ2-7

CDR3 DNA: TGTGCCAGCCGGAACGGACTAGCATTAGAGACCCAGTACTTC
CDR3 protein: CASRNGLALETQYF
clone size: few
V gene: TRBV2
D gene: TRBD2
J gene: TRBJ2-5

CDR3 DNA: TGTGCCAGCAGCGTAGAGGGACAGGGCGCTGGCTACACCTTC
CDR3 protein: CASSVEGQGAGYTF
clone size: .
V gene: TRBV9
D gene: TRBD1
J gene: TRBJ1-2

CDR3 DNA: TGTGCCAGTAGTATCATAGGGGTGGCGGAAGCTTTCTTT
CDR3 protein: CASSIIGVAEAFF
clone size: few
V gene: TRBV19
D gene: .
J gene: TRBJ1-1

CDR3 DNA: TGTGCCAGCAGTTATAACAGGGGGCGGTGGGAGCAGTACTTC
CDR3 protein: CASSYNRGRWEQYF
clone size: medium-sized
V gene: TRBV6-5
D gene: TRBD1
J gene: TRBJ2-7

CDR3 DNA: TGTGCCATCAGTGAGCAGGCCCTAGCGGGGGGAGTTACGCAGTATTTT
CDR3 protein: CAISEQALAGGVTQYF
clone size: .
V gene: TRBV10-3
D gene: TRBD2
J gene: TRBJ2-3

CDR3 DNA: TGTGCCAGCAGCTTAGTACTAGGTAGGGGAGAGACCCAGTACTTC
CDR3 protein: CASSLVLGRGETQYF
clone size: .
V gene: TRBV7-9
D gene: .
J gene: TRBJ2-5

CDR3 DNA: TGCAGCGCCGAGACAGGGTCCGGACAGCCCCAGCATTTT
CDR3 protein: CSAETGSGQPQHF
clone size: .
V gene: TRBV29-1
D gene: TRBD1
J gene: TRBJ1-5

CDR3 DNA: TGTGCCAGCCGACTGACCCGCTATGGCTACACCTTC
CDR3 protein: CASRLTRYGYTF
clone size: .
V gene: TRBV6-1
D gene: .
J gene: TRBJ1-2

CDR3 DNA: TGTGCCAGCAGCCAAGGGTTAGCGGGGGCCTCTATCCCCTACAATGAGCAGTTCTTC
CDR3 protein: CASSQGLAGASIPYNEQFF
clone size: medium-sized
V gene: TRBV4-2
D gene: TRBD2
J gene: TRBJ2-1

CDR3 DNA: TGTGCCAGCAGTGACGGATACCTCCTAGGCGCTGAAGCTTTCTTT
CDR3 protein: CASSDGYLLGAEAFF
clone size: .
V gene: TRBV6-1
D gene: .
J gene: TRBJ1-1

CDR3 DNA: TGTGCCAGCAGTCCCGCGACAGGGGTCTACGAGCAGTACTTC
CDR3 protein: CASSPATGVYEQYF
clone size: .
V gene: TRBV6-6
D gene: TRBD1
J gene: TRBJ2-7

CDR3 DNA: TGTGCCAGCAGCTTGGGGACAGGGCCGAACACCGGGGAGCTGTTTTTT
CDR3 protein: CASSLGTGPNTGELFF
clone size: .
V gene: TRBV5-4
D gene: TRBD1
J gene: TRBJ2-2

CDR3 DNA: TGTGCCACCGAATTAGGCCTAACCGGGGAGCTGTTTTTT
CDR3 protein: CATELGLTGELFF
clone size: .
V gene: TRBV28
D gene: .
J gene: TRBJ2-2

CDR3 DNA: TGTGCCAGCAGCTTATCCGGTAATAATTCACCCCTCCACTTT
CDR3 protein: CASSLSGNNSPLHF
clone size: few
V gene: TRBV7-9
D gene: .
J gene: TRBJ1-6

CDR3 DNA: TGTGCCAGCAGCTTACGCAGGCCCGCGGGGATGAACACTGAAGCTTTCTTT
CDR3 protein: CASSLRRPAGMNTEAFF
clone size: .
V gene: TRBV7-2
D gene: .
J gene: TRBJ1-1

CDR3 DNA: TGTGCCAGCAGCTCCACACAGGGGCTGGAGACCCAGTACTTC
CDR3 protein: CASSSTQGLETQYF
clone size: .
V gene: TRBV7-2
D gene: TRBD1
J gene: TRBJ2-5

CDR3 DNA: TGTGCCTGGAGTGTACAAGGGCAGCCCCAGCATTTT
CDR3 protein: CAWSVQGQPQHF
clone size: .
V gene: TRBV30
D gene: .
J gene: TRBJ1-5

CDR3 DNA: TGTGCCAGCAGCTTATACCGTGAAGCTTTCTTT
CDR3 protein: CASSLYREAFF
clone size: .
V gene: TRBV7-9
D gene: .
J gene: TRBJ1-1

CDR3 DNA: TGTGCCAGCAGCGTAAGTCCGGGACCGAACACCGGGGAGCTGTTTTTT
CDR3 protein: CASSVSPGPNTGELFF
clone size: once
V gene: TRBV9
D gene: .
J gene: TRBJ2-2